The 32 T cell receptor beta chains reported below all come from one sample, sequenced in a study of blood T cell repertoires in COVID-19. Using immunoSEQ multiplex PCR, the repertoire was profiled, and TCRdb retains in-frame clones only, with some absent. In the table there are about 270,000 clones, approximately 87% of which are singletons. The material sequenced was peripheral blood. The receptors derive from a young woman with COVID-19, enrolled during active disease.

V is TRBV6-5 and J is TRBJ2-1, with 9 bases lining up with TRBD1. Germline CDR1 and CDR2: MNHEY and SVGAGI. V was clipped by 4 bases and J by 7 bases; unmatched bases: 8. This CDR3 comprises 15 residues. DNA of the CDR3: TGTGCCAGCAGTTGGGGACAGGGAGTAGTTAATGAGCAGTTCTTC. Its translation: CASSWGQGVVNEQFF.

The chain combines TRBV2 with TRBJ2-2; D ambiguous. Looked up from germline, CDR1 is SNHLY and CDR2 is FYNNEI. This CDR3 has 14 amino acids. Trimming cost V 2 bases and J 4 bases, with 8 bases left between them. The CDR3 DNA reads TGTGCCAGCAGTGAACTGGCAACCACCGGGGAGCTGTTTTTT. Amino acids: CASSELATTGELFF.

The chain employs TRBV9 and TRBJ1-1; D is undetermined. The CDR3 consists of 16 residues. Germline CDR1 reads SGDLS; CDR2 reads YYNGEE. Deletions cut 0 bases from V and 1 base from J, with 13 bases between. In DNA, the CDR3 is TGTGCCAGCAGCGTAGTTTTAGGACTTCCGAACACTGAAGCTTTCTTT. Amino acid sequence: CASSVVLGLPNTEAFF.

The rearrangement uses TRBV28 and TRBJ2-7, with TRBD2 matching 11 bases. With V trimmed by 7 bases and J by 2 bases, 4 bases remained unmatched. This CDR3 contains 14 residues. Germline lookup yields CDR1 MDHEN and CDR2 SYDVKM. As DNA, the CDR3 is TGTGCCAGCACTCTAGCGGGGGGAGCCTACGAGCAGTACTTC. As protein: CASTLAGGAYEQYF.

J is TRBJ2-6 and V is TRBV5-1, with 8 bases fitting TRBD1. The J segment lost 4 bases and the V segment lost 3 bases, leaving 12 bases of the junction unmatched. Germline V gene data show CDR1 as SGHRS and CDR2 as YFSETQ. This CDR3 comprises 18 residues. The chain's CDR3 is CASSYYPTGVEGANVLTF. In DNA, the CDR3 is TGCGCCAGCAGCTACTACCCGACAGGGGTGGAAGGGGCCAACGTCCTGACTTTC. The full variable domain, with the rest looked up from reference TRBV5-1 and TRBJ2-6, is KAGVTQTPRYLIKTRGQQVTLSCSPISGHRSVSWYQQTPGQGLQFLFEYFSETQRNKGNFPGRFSGRQFSNSRSEMNVSTLELGDSALYLCASSYYPTGVEGANVLTFGAGSRLTVL.

The CDR3 DNA follows: TGCAGCGCCGAAGGCGCGGATTACAATGAGCAGTTCTTC. Residues: CSAEGADYNEQFF. V is TRBV29-1 and J is TRBJ2-1; D is unclear. CDR1 SQVTM and CDR2 ANQGSEA come from the germline V gene. V dropped 7 bases and J dropped 4 bases, with 14 bases sitting between them. This CDR3 comprises 13 residues.

CDR3 region: CASSEEGTANQPQHF. CDR3 DNA: TGTGCCAGCAGTGAAGAAGGGACAGCTAATCAGCCCCAGCATTTT. The chain joins TRBV6-1 to TRBJ1-5, with 7 bases fitting TRBD1. After removal of 1 base from V and 4 bases from J, the junction contained 4 bases not matched to a gene. The CDR3 length is 15 residues. Germline V gene sequence: CDR1 MNHNS, CDR2 SASEGT.

This chain uses TRBV5-1 with TRBJ2-3; maybe TRBD1 (6 bases). CDR3 length: 17 amino acids. CDR1 SGHRS and CDR2 YFSETQ come from the germline V gene. V was shortened by 0 bases and J by 5 bases, with 19 bases between the two germline ends. The CDR3 here is CASSLGGTMRAIDTQYF. As DNA, the CDR3 is TGCGCCAGCAGCTTGGGGGGGACAATGAGGGCAATAGATACGCAGTATTTT.

This rearrangement joins TRBV27 to TRBJ2-2; D ambiguous. Trimming stripped 5 bases from V and 4 bases from J, with 8 bases between. The CDR3 consists of 13 residues. The germline V gene encodes CDR1 MNHEY and CDR2 SMNVEV (reference sequence). This chain's CDR3 is CASSLFLTGELFF. CDR3 nucleotide sequence: TGTGCCAGCAGTCTATTTCTCACCGGGGAGCTGTTTTTT.

The chain couples TRBV10-2 to TRBJ2-7, with 7 bases matching TRBD1. Germline V CDR1 and CDR2: WSHSY, SAAADI. The CDR3 consists of 14 residues. V trimming: 6 bases; J trimming: 3 bases; junction bases outside the gene matches: 8. CDR3 amino acids: CASRTGRQFYEQYF. Here the CDR3 DNA reads TGCGCCAGCAGGACAGGGCGACAGTTCTACGAGCAGTACTTC.

This clone was seen at least ten times. The chain carries TRBV4-2 and TRBJ2-7, with TRBD2 matching 8 bases. This CDR3 has 16 amino acids. Germline lookup yields CDR1 LGHNA and CDR2 YNFKEQ. J lost 0 bases, V lost 4 bases, and 8 bases had no gene match. CDR3 bases: TGTGCCAGCAGCCGGAATAGCGGGACGAGCTCCTACGAGCAGTACTTC. Encoded protein: CASSRNSGTSSYEQYF.

CDR3 coding DNA: TGCGCCAGCAGCTTGGAAGGTAGGGACAGGATTTCCACAGATACGCAGTATTTT. Translation: CASSLEGRDRISTDTQYF. The chain carries TRBV5-1 and TRBJ2-3; 8 bases are a match to TRBD1. CDR3 length equals 18 residues. Per the germline V gene, CDR1 is SGHRS and CDR2 is YFSETQ. The V and J ends lost 0 bases and 2 bases, in that order; junction bases with no gene match: 11.

The V and J genes are TRBV5-4 and TRBJ2-5; 10 nucleotides line up with TRBD2. Germline CDR1 is SGHNT and CDR2 is YYREEE (reference sequence). Germline trimming cut 4 bases from V and 5 bases from J; bases unmatched to any gene: 5. The CDR3 spans 14 residues. DNA for the CDR3: TGTGCCAGCAGCCCCAGCGGGGGGGAGGAGACCCAGTACTTC. This encodes CASSPSGGEETQYF.

The rearrangement links TRBV5-1 to TRBJ2-7; 8 nucleotides agree with TRBD2. The CDR3 has 14 residues. Trimming removed 2 bases from V and 0 bases from J; junction bases left unmatched: 1. Germline lookup yields CDR1 SGHRS and CDR2 YFSETQ. As DNA, the CDR3 is TGCGCCAGCAGCTTTAGCGGGGACTCCTACGAGCAGTACTTC. Amino acid sequence: CASSFSGDSYEQYF. Variable domain in full (rest from reference TRBV5-1 and TRBJ2-7): KAGVTQTPRYLIKTRGQQVTLSCSPISGHRSVSWYQQTPGQGLQFLFEYFSETQRNKGNFPGRFSGRQFSNSRSEMNVSTLELGDSALYLCASSFSGDSYEQYFGPGTRLTVT.

This clone was counted a single time. The rearrangement uses TRBV11-2 and TRBJ2-1; D may be TRBD1 (5 bases). V lost 5 bases and J lost 4, with 9 bases in between. Germline V gives CDR1 SGHAT, CDR2 FQNNGV. CDR3 length: 13 residues. In DNA, the CDR3 is TGTGCCAGCAGCATCTCAGGGTACAATGAGCAGTTCTTC. It encodes CASSISGYNEQFF.

The rearrangement joins TRBV18 to TRBJ2-7; D is unclear. CDR1 is KGHSH, CDR2 LQKENI, per germline. The CDR3 totals 15 residues. The germline V and J ends were trimmed by 2 bases and 5 bases, with 16 bases remaining between them. The CDR3, as DNA: TGTGCCAGCTCACCAATCCAGTCCCCTCTTAACGAGCAGTACTTC. Encoded protein: CASSPIQSPLNEQYF.

This sequence joins TRBV4-1 and TRBJ1-2; 10 nucleotides line up with TRBD1. Trimming took 0 bases from V and 7 from J; bases not matched to a gene: 2. In germline, CDR1 is MGHRA, CDR2 YSYEKL. CDR3 size: 14 residues. The CDR3 protein is CASSQDRTGGGYTF. CDR3 bases: TGCGCCAGCAGCCAAGATCGGACAGGGGGTGGCTACACCTTC.

J is TRBJ1-5 and V is TRBV4-1; D gene unclear. Trimming stripped 1 base from V and 5 bases from J, with 9 bases between. CDR3 length equals 14 residues. Germline V lookup: CDR1 MGHRA, CDR2 YSYEKL. DNA for the CDR3: TGCGCCAGCAGCCAAGTTCGGAGGGATCAGCCCCAGCATTTT. This encodes CASSQVRRDQPQHF.

The chain has TRBV6-1 and TRBJ2-1, with 7 positions matching TRBD2. The CDR3 extends over 15 amino acids. Looked up from germline, CDR1 is MNHNS and CDR2 is SASEGT. After removal of 3 bases from V and 1 base from J, the junction contained 3 bases not matched to a gene. The CDR3 DNA sequence: TGTGCCAGCAGTGACGGGGAGGGATCCTACAATGAGCAGTTCTTC. This codes for CASSDGEGSYNEQFF.

This chain joins TRBV15 and TRBJ2-2; TRBD2 is a possible D gene (6 bases). The V gene's germline CDR1 is LNHNV and CDR2 YYDKDF (reference sequence). The V end lost 0 bases, the J end lost 2 bases, and 13 bases lay between the germline ends. The CDR3 has 17 amino acids. In nucleotides, the CDR3 is TGTGCCACCAGCAGAGATAGCGGTAGAACAAACACCGGGGAGCTGTTTTTT. It translates to CATSRDSGRTNTGELFF.

The rearrangement uses TRBV7-8 and TRBJ2-7; 8 bases line up with TRBD2. Germline assignment: CDR1 SGHVS and CDR2 FQNEAQ. Unmatched junction bases numbered 13, after V lost 3 bases and J lost 6 bases. The CDR3 totals 16 residues. The CDR3 bases are TGTGCCAGCAGCTTCAGTCCCGGCGCGGGGGGAATCGAGCAGTACTTC. This sequence encodes CASSFSPGAGGIEQYF.

The chain carries TRBV18 and TRBJ1-4; a possible D gene is TRBD1 (5 bases). The CDR3 extends over 15 amino acids. Germline loops: CDR1 KGHSH, CDR2 LQKENI. The germline V and J ends were trimmed by 0 bases and 7 bases, with 12 bases remaining between them. The CDR3 DNA sequence: TGTGCCAGCTCACCACCTTGGGACGGGGGTGAAAAACTGTTTTTT. Its translation: CASSPPWDGGEKLFF. The complete variable domain, with remaining parts taken from reference TRBV18 and TRBJ1-4, reads NAGVMQNPRHLVRRRGQEARLRCSPMKGHSHVYWYRQLPEEGLKFMVYLQKENIIDESGMPKERFSAEFPKEGPSILRIQQVVRGDSAAYFCASSPPWDGGEKLFFGSGTQLSVL.

As concerns this clone: The junction departs from the called germline gene at one end, perhaps through a read error. The chain couples TRBV7-8 to TRBJ1-2; D is possibly TRBD1 (5 bases). CDR3 length: 9 residues. CDR1 is SGHVS and CDR2 is FQNEAQ in the germline V gene. The CDR3 is CAIRREGSF. The CDR3 DNA is TGTGCCATCCGCCGAGAGGGGTCCTTC. Full variable domain (missing parts from reference TRBV7-8 and TRBJ1-2): GAGVSQSPRYKVAKRGQDVALRCDPISGHVSLFWYQQALGQGPEFLTYFQNEAQLDKSGLPSDRFFAERPEGSVSTLKIQRTQQEDSAVYLCAIRREGSFGSGTRLTVV.

The rearrangement uses TRBV14 and TRBJ2-3; possibly TRBD2 for D (6 bases). Germline CDR1 reads SGHDN; CDR2 reads FVKESK. V lost 4 bases and J 3 bases, leaving 14 bases between the germline ends. The CDR3 spans 15 residues. DNA for the CDR3: TGTGCCAGCAGCCTCGGGGGTCCAAAAACAGATACGCAGTATTTT. Its protein product is CASSLGGPKTDTQYF. The full variable domain, completed using reference TRBV14 and TRBJ2-3, is EAGVTQFPSHSVIEKGQTVTLRCDPISGHDNLYWYRRVMGKEIKFLLHFVKESKQDESGMPNNRFLAERTGGTYSTLKVQPAELEDSGVYFCASSLGGPKTDTQYFGPGTRLTVL.

V usage is TRBV7-2 and J usage is TRBJ2-7; D remains unclear. Germline V gene sequence: CDR1 SGHTA, CDR2 FQGNSA. The CDR3 runs 13 residues. V lost 5 bases to trimming and J lost 4 bases, with 12 bases between them. The chain's CDR3 is CASSIGTEYEQYF. The CDR3 DNA follows: TGTGCCAGCAGCATAGGTACAGAATACGAGCAGTACTTC.

The V and J genes are TRBV27 and TRBJ2-7; 7 positions match TRBD1. The germline V gene encodes CDR1 MNHEY and CDR2 SMNVEV (reference sequence). The CDR3 sequence is 15 residues long. Unmatched junction bases numbered 5, after V lost 2 bases and J lost 1 base. The CDR3 reads CASSLRAGGSYEQYF. Written as DNA, the CDR3 is TGTGCCAGCAGTTTAAGGGCAGGGGGATCCTACGAGCAGTACTTC.

The CDR3 coding sequence is TGTGCCAGCACCCGAGGGGGAAGCTATGGCTACACCTTC. As protein: CASTRGGSYGYTF. The chain recombines TRBV12-3 or TRBV12-4 with TRBJ1-2; TRBD1 might be the D (6 bases). The CDR3 consists of 13 residues. The V and J ends lost 7 bases and 4 bases respectively, with 13 bases between them.

This chain connects TRBV6-5 to TRBJ1-1; D is possibly TRBD1 (5 bases). Trimming took 7 bases from V and 4 from J, leaving 10 bases between them. Looked up from germline, CDR1 is MNHEY and CDR2 is SVGAGI. The CDR3 totals 12 residues. The CDR3 here is CASTSGGTEAFF. DNA for the CDR3: TGTGCCAGCACCTCGGGGGGCACTGAAGCTTTCTTT.

The chain employs TRBV6-5 and TRBJ1-2; D unresolved. Trimming removed 5 bases from V and 4 bases from J, with 11 bases in between. Germline CDR1 reads MNHEY; CDR2 reads SVGAGI. The CDR3 totals 13 residues. This CDR3 is CASSNLDPYGYTF. CDR3 DNA sequence: TGTGCCAGCAGTAACCTAGACCCCTATGGCTACACCTTC.

By share, this clone counts as medium-sized. Here the CDR3 reads CSVEGGDRGPGQYF. CDR3 in DNA: TGCAGCGTTGAAGGGGGGGACAGGGGGCCTGGGCAGTACTTC. The chain carries TRBV29-1 and TRBJ2-7; 12 positions match TRBD1. This CDR3 region has 14 residues. Per germline, CDR1 SQVTM and CDR2 ANQGSEA. V was clipped by 1 base and J by 9 bases; unmatched bases: 7.

In DNA form, the CDR3 reads TGTGCCAGCAGTTTATATCAGGGTAGCACTGAAGCTTTCTTT. Protein sequence: CASSLYQGSTEAFF. The chain carries TRBV27 and TRBJ1-1; perhaps TRBD1 as D (5 bases). Looked up from germline, CDR1 is MNHEY and CDR2 is SMNVEV (reference sequence). CDR3 size: 14 residues. V was cut by 1 base and J by 4 bases, with 10 bases left in between.

The V and J genes are TRBV5-1 and TRBJ2-3; D may be TRBD2 (7 bases). The CDR3 extends over 17 amino acids. Trimming shortened V by 0 bases and J by 0 bases, and 14 bases separated the two germline ends. In germline, CDR1 is SGHRS, CDR2 YFSETQ. Written as DNA, the CDR3 is TGCGCCAGCAGCTTGGTTTCGGGGGGCAGGAGCACAGATACGCAGTATTTT. As protein: CASSLVSGGRSTDTQYF.